These T cell receptor beta chains were read from a single sample in a study of blood T cell repertoires in COVID-19. Sequenced by immunoSEQ multiplex PCR; TCRdb stores in-frame clones only, minus some. Among a few hundred thousand clones listed, under 85% were seen once. The specimen sequenced was peripheral blood. Receptor source: a woman in her twenties or thirties with COVID-19, enrolled during active disease. Both conserved end residues are part of each CDR3. D genes are given only for firm matches. Clone size is stated in some rows and not others, as once, few, many or a class when expanded.

len,v_gene,j_gene,abundance,d_gene,CDR3nt,CDR3aa
14,TRBV7-9,TRBJ1-2,NA,NA,TGTGCCAGCAGCCACGTGGCAAGACTCTATGGCTACACCTTC,CASSHVARLYGYTF
14,TRBV5-4,TRBJ1-1,NA,NA,TGTGCCAGCAGCTTTCCGGGGAGGAACACTGAAGCTTTCTTT,CASSFPGRNTEAFF
13,TRBV12-5,TRBJ2-7,NA,NA,TGTGCTAGTGGTTTGAACCGACACTACGAGCAGTACTTC,CASGLNRHYEQYF
16,TRBV7-9,TRBJ1-1,NA,NA,TGTGCCAGCAGCTTAGGCCCGCAAGGAGGAGACACTGAAGCTTTCTTT,CASSLGPQGGDTEAFF
15,TRBV5-1,TRBJ2-1,NA,NA,TGCGCCAGCTCCTCCCCCAGGGAATCCTACAATGAGCAGTTCTTC,CASSSPRESYNEQFF
15,TRBV3-1/TRBV3-2,TRBJ2-5,NA,NA,TGTGCCAGCAGCCAAGACTACCTAAAACAAGAGACCCAGTACTTC,CASSQDYLKQETQYF
15,TRBV6-4,TRBJ2-1,few,TRBD2,TGTGCCAGCAGTCTGGCTAGCGGGAGGTTCGATGAGCAGTTCTTC,CASSLASGRFDEQFF
14,TRBV3-1/TRBV3-2,TRBJ2-3,NA,TRBD2,TGTGCCAGCAGCCAAGGGCTAGCGGGAGATACGCAGTATTTT,CASSQGLAGDTQYF
14,TRBV9,TRBJ2-1,few,NA,TGTGCCAGCAGCGTAGAATCGAGAATCGGTGAGCAGTTCTTC,CASSVESRIGEQFF
18,TRBV9,TRBJ2-1,NA,TRBD2,TGTGCCAGCAGCGGAGGGACTAGCGGCCTAATTATTTACAATGAGCAGTTCTTC,CASSGGTSGLIIYNEQFF
14,TRBV7-2,TRBJ1-2,NA,NA,TGTGCCAGCAGCTTAGGCGTTCAGGGAGGAGGCTACACCTTC,CASSLGVQGGGYTF
17,TRBV6-2/TRBV6-3,TRBJ2-7,NA,TRBD2,TGTGCCAGCAGTTACCCCAGAAGACTAGCGGGAGCCTACGAGCAGTACTTC,CASSYPRRLAGAYEQYF
15,TRBV2,TRBJ2-1,NA,TRBD2,TGTGCCAGCAGTTCGGAGCGGGGCTCCTACAATGAGCAGTTCTTC,CASSSERGSYNEQFF
15,TRBV7-5,TRBJ2-1,NA,NA,TGTGCCAGAACGAAACTAGCGGGCTCCTACAATGAGCAGTTCTTC,CARTKLAGSYNEQFF
14,TRBV5-1,TRBJ2-5,NA,TRBD1,TGCGCCAGCAGGCCGTCGACAGGGCAAGAGACCCAGTACTTC,CASRPSTGQETQYF
12,TRBV2,TRBJ2-3,NA,NA,TGTGCCAGCAGTACGGGGGTAGATACGCAGTATTTT,CASSTGVDTQYF
15,TRBV3-1/TRBV3-2,TRBJ2-6,once,TRBD1,TGTGCCAGCACAGGGGGCCCCTCTGGGGCCAACGTCCTGACTTTC,CASTGGPSGANVLTF
17,TRBV5-1,TRBJ1-1,NA,NA,TGCGCCAGCAGCTTCCGGGACCCTCGGAAGGGGGACACTGAAGCTTTCTTT,CASSFRDPRKGDTEAFF
15,TRBV4-2,TRBJ2-1,NA,NA,TGTGCCAGCAGCCCCGAAGCGGACTTCTACAATGAGCAGTTCTTC,CASSPEADFYNEQFF
15,TRBV5-4,TRBJ2-1,few,TRBD2,TGTGCCAGCAGCCAGACTAGCGGGAGGTCAATAGAGCAGTTCTTC,CASSQTSGRSIEQFF
14,TRBV28,TRBJ1-1,NA,NA,TGTGCCAGCAGTTTAGGGACATTTAACACTGAAGCTTTCTTT,CASSLGTFNTEAFF
16,TRBV4-2,TRBJ2-3,NA,TRBD1,TGTGCCAGCAGCCCACAGGGGCCTCCCCGCACAGATACGCAGTATTTT,CASSPQGPPRTDTQYF
16,TRBV30,TRBJ1-4,NA,TRBD1,TGTGCCTGGAGTGGCGACAGGGAGTATAGTGCTGAAAAACTGTTTTTT,CAWSGDREYSAEKLFF
14,TRBV27,TRBJ1-1,NA,TRBD1,TGTGCCAGCAGTTTATCGTGGGGTCAGGGGGGAGCTTTCTTT,CASSLSWGQGGAFF
16,TRBV2,TRBJ2-1,NA,TRBD2,TGTGCCAGCAGGACTACTCCGGGACTAGCGGCCAATGAGCAGTTCTTC,CASRTTPGLAANEQFF
17,TRBV14,TRBJ2-6,NA,TRBD1,TGTGCCAGCAGCCGACAGGGCTTAAGAGCTGGGGCCAACGTCCTGACTTTC,CASSRQGLRAGANVLTF
16,TRBV24-1,TRBJ2-5,NA,TRBD1,TGTGCCACCAGTGATTTGACGGGACAGGGTCGAGAGACCCAGTACTTC,CATSDLTGQGRETQYF
14,TRBV6-5,TRBJ1-6,few,NA,TGTGCCAGCAGCGGAGGGACGGATAATTCACCCCTCCACTTT,CASSGGTDNSPLHF
16,TRBV9,TRBJ2-1,once,TRBD2,TGTGCCAGCAGCGCCCGGACTAGCGGGAGGCAGAGTGAGCAGTTCTTC,CASSARTSGRQSEQFF
13,TRBV12-3/TRBV12-4,TRBJ1-2,NA,NA,TGTGCCAGCAGTTTTACTGCCAGGGATGGCTACACCTTC,CASSFTARDGYTF
12,TRBV12-3/TRBV12-4,TRBJ2-1,NA,NA,TGTGCCAGCGCTAGCGTATACAATGAGCAGTTCTTC,CASASVYNEQFF
14,TRBV5-6,TRBJ1-5,NA,NA,TGTGCCAGCAGCCCGGCGGATAGCAATCAGCCCCAGCATTTT,CASSPADSNQPQHF
18,TRBV4-2,TRBJ2-7,once,NA,TGTGCCAGCAGCCAAGAAATGCCCCGTCTCGGCGGGGTGTACGAGCAGTACTTC,CASSQEMPRLGGVYEQYF
16,TRBV5-1,TRBJ2-2,NA,NA,TGCGCCAGCAGCAGATCCGGGACAACGAACACCGGGGAGCTGTTTTTT,CASSRSGTTNTGELFF
16,TRBV5-6,TRBJ2-4,NA,TRBD2,TGTGCCAGCAGCCCGACTAGCGGGGAAGACCAAAACATTCAGTACTTC,CASSPTSGEDQNIQYF
18,TRBV28,TRBJ2-6,NA,NA,TGTGCCAGCAGTTCATACAAGGAGGGTGTCTCTGGGGCCAACGTCCTGACTTTC,CASSSYKEGVSGANVLTF
14,TRBV6-2/TRBV6-3,TRBJ2-1,NA,NA,TGTGCCAGCAGTTACTCGAGGGTTTCAGCCGTAATGTTCTTC,CASSYSRVSAVMFF
15,TRBV4-2,TRBJ2-7,NA,NA,TGTGCCAGCAGCCAAGATTTAACATCTCCATACGAGCAGTACTTC,CASSQDLTSPYEQYF
16,TRBV7-9,TRBJ1-5,NA,TRBD1,TGTGCCAGCAGCTTGACAGGGGGTCCGGGCAATCAGCCCCAGCATTTT,CASSLTGGPGNQPQHF
16,TRBV7-6,TRBJ2-1,NA,TRBD1,TGTGCCAGCAGCTTAGTTGGGGACAGTAGAGACAATGAGCAGTTCTTC,CASSLVGDSRDNEQFF
12,TRBV18,TRBJ1-1,NA,TRBD1,TGTGCCAGCTCACCAAGGACAGGAGGGGCTTTCTTT,CASSPRTGGAFF
16,TRBV9,TRBJ2-2,NA,TRBD2,TGTGCCAGCAGCGTAGATCGCGGGGGGGCTCACGGGGAGCTGTTTTTT,CASSVDRGGAHGELFF
14,TRBV7-2,TRBJ2-7,NA,NA,TGTGCCAGCAGCTTAGGCGGCAGGGCCCACGAGCAGTACTTC,CASSLGGRAHEQYF
11,TRBV3-1/TRBV3-2,TRBJ2-7,once,NA,TGTGCCAGCAGCCAAGCCCATGAGCAGTACTTC,CASSQAHEQYF
20,TRBV2,TRBJ2-3,NA,TRBD2,TGTGCCAGCAGTACCATGGGGGGGACTAGCGCTTTTTCTAGCACAGATACGCAGTATTTT,CASSTMGGTSAFSSTDTQYF
12,TRBV7-9,TRBJ1-1,few,NA,TGTGCCAGCAGCTTAGTTATCTTAGAAGCTTTCTTT,CASSLVILEAFF
16,TRBV5-1,TRBJ1-1,NA,TRBD1,TGCGCCAGCAGCCCGGGACAGGGGAGCGGGAACACTGAAGCTTTCTTT,CASSPGQGSGNTEAFF
15,TRBV28,TRBJ1-5,NA,TRBD1,TGTGCCAGCAGTCTCGAAGGGGGCGGCAATCAGCCCCAGCATTTT,CASSLEGGGNQPQHF
15,TRBV5-6,TRBJ1-5,NA,NA,TGTGCCAGCAGCTTGTGGAGGAGGGGCAATCAGCCCCAGCATTTT,CASSLWRRGNQPQHF
14,TRBV16,TRBJ1-2,NA,TRBD1,TGTGCCAGCAGCCCTTTGACAGGGAACTATGGCTACACCTTC,CASSPLTGNYGYTF
13,TRBV11-3,TRBJ2-7,NA,NA,TGTGCCAGCAGCTTTGGGCCCTACTACGAGCAGTACTTC,CASSFGPYYEQYF
15,TRBV10-2,TRBJ2-6,NA,NA,TGCGCCAGCAGGGGGGCAGGGGATGGGGCCAACGTCCTGACTTTC,CASRGAGDGANVLTF
15,TRBV6-4,TRBJ1-4,few,NA,TGTGCCAGCAGTGAAACGGGGTCAACTAATGAAAAACTGTTTTTT,CASSETGSTNEKLFF
13,TRBV7-2,TRBJ1-6,NA,TRBD1,TGTGCCAGCAGTTCTACAGGGGCTTCACCCCTCCACTTT,CASSSTGASPLHF